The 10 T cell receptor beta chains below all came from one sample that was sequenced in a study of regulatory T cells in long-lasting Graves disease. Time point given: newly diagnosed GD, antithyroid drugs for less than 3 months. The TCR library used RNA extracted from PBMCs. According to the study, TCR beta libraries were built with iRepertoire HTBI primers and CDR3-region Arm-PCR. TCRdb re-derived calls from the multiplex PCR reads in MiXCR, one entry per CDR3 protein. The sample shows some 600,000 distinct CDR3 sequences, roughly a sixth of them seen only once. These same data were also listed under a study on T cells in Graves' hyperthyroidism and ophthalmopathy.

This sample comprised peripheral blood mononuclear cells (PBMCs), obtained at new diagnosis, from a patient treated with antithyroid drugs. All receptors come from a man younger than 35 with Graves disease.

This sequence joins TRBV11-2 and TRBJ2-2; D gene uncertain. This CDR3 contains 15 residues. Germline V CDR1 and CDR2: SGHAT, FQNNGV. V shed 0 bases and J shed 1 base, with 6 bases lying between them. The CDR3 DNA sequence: TGTGCCAGCAGCTTAGATTCGAGGAACACCGGGGAGCTGTTTTTT. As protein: CASSLDSRNTGELFF.

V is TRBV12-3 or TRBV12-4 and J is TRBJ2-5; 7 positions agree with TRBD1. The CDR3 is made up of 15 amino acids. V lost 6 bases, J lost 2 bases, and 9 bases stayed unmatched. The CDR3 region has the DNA TGTGCCAGCAGGCCCTTCCGGACAGGACAAGAGACCCAGTACTTC. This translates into CASRPFRTGQETQYF.

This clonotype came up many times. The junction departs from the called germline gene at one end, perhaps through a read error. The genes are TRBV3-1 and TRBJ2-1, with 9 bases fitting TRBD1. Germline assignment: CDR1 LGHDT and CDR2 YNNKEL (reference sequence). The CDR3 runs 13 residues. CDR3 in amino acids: CASSHGTGTAVVF. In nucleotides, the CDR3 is TGTGCCAGCAGCCATGGGACAGGGACAGCAGTTGTCTTC.

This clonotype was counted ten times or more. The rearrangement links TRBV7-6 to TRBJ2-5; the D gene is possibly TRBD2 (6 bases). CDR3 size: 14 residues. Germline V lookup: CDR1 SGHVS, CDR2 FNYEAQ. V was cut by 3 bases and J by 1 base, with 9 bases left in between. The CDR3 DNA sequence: TGTGCCAGCAGCTTCCTGACTAGCCAAGAGACCCAGTACTTC. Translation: CASSFLTSQETQYF.

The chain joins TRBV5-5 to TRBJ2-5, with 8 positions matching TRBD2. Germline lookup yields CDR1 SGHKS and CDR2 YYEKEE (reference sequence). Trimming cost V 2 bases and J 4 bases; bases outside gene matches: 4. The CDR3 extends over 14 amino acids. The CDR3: CASSFITSGETQYF. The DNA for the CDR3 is TGTGCCAGCAGCTTCATTACTAGCGGAGAGACCCAGTACTTC.

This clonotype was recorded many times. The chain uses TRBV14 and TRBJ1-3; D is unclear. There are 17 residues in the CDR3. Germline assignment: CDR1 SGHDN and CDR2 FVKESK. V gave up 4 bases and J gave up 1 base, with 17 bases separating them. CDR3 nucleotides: TGTGCCAGCAGCCTGCACGGGCTTCGATCTTCTGGAAACACCATATATTTT. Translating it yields CASSLHGLRSSGNTIYF.

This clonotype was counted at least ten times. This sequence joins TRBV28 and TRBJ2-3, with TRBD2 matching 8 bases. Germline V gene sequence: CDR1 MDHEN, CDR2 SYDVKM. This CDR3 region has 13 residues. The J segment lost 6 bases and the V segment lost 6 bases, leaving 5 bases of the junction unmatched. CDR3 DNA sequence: TGTGCCAGCAGAGCTAGACTAGCGGATACGCAGTATTTT. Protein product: CASRARLADTQYF.

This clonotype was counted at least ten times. The CDR3 is CSASRLANTEAFF. The CDR3 region has the DNA TGCAGTGCTAGTCGCCTGGCGAACACTGAAGCTTTCTTT. The chain links TRBV20-1 to TRBJ1-1; the D is unclear. This CDR3 is built from 13 residues. Germline V lookup: CDR1 DFQATT, CDR2 SNEGSKA (reference sequence). Trimming took off 3 bases at V and 1 base at J, with 9 bases between the two ends.

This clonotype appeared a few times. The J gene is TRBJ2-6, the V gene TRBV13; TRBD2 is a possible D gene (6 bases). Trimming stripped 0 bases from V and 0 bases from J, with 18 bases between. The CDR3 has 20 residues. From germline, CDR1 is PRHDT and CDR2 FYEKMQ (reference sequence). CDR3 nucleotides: TGTGCCAGCAGCTTAGGACGCGCTAGCGCCTTTATCTCTGGGGCCAACGTCCTGACTTTC. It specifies CASSLGRASAFISGANVLTF.

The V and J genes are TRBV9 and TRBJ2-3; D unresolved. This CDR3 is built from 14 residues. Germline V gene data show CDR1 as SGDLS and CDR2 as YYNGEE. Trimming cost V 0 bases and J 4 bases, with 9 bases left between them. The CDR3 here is CASSVALFPDTQYF. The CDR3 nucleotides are TGTGCCAGCAGCGTAGCCCTTTTCCCAGATACGCAGTATTTT. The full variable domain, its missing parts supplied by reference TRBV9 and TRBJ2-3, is DSGVTQTPKHLITATGQRVTLRCSPRSGDLSVYWYQQSLDQGLQFLIQYYNGEERAKGNILERFSAQQFPDLHSELNLSSLELGDSALYFCASSVALFPDTQYFGPGTRLTVL.